Following are 24 T cell receptor beta chains from one sample sequenced in a study of T cells in localized non-small cell lung cancer. Assay used: immunoSEQ multiplex PCR; TCRdb lists only in-frame clones, some missing. This repertoire shows about 3,100 clones, approximately 39% found once; its top ten account for over 6.5%. The material was normal lung tissue next to the tumor, obtained before any cancer treatment. The receptors here all came from a woman aged 40 to 75 with stage I lung adenocarcinoma.

The chain carries TRBV30 and TRBJ1-3, with D perhaps matching TRBD1 (5 bases). Per the germline V gene, CDR1 is GTSNPN and CDR2 is SVGIG (reference sequence). The CDR3 runs to 14 residues. Trimming took 1 base from V and 4 from J, leaving 11 bases between them. In nucleotides, the CDR3 is TGTGCCTGGAGTGAGGGGTCGGGAGGAAACACCATATATTTT. The encoded protein is CAWSEGSGGNTIYF.

By proportion, this clone is medium-sized. This sequence joins TRBV6-8 and TRBJ2-1; weak D call: TRBD2 (6 bases). There are 14 residues in the CDR3. Trimming took off 6 bases at V and 9 bases at J, with 18 bases between the two ends. Germline CDR1 MNHGY, CDR2 SAAAGT. The CDR3 region is CASSPGTLIGEQFF. The CDR3 DNA is TGTGCCAGCAGCCCCGGGACTTTGATAGGTGAGCAGTTCTTC.

This clone turned up a few times. The chain recombines TRBV2 with TRBJ1-2; D possibly corresponds to TRBD1 (6 bases). V gave up 6 bases and J gave up 3 bases, with 11 bases separating them. The germline gives CDR1 SNHLY, CDR2 FYNNEI. CDR3 length equals 13 residues. The CDR3: CASRPQGYYGYTF. CDR3 DNA: TGTGCCAGCAGGCCTCAGGGGTACTATGGCTACACCTTC.

In this sample, this clone turned up a few times. The chain combines TRBV6-8 with TRBJ2-6; possible D gene TRBD2, 6 bases. This CDR3 contains 17 residues. Germline V gene data show CDR1 as MNHGY and CDR2 as SAAAGT. V was pared by 2 bases and J by 2 bases, with 13 bases between. CDR3 DNA sequence: TGTGCCAGCAGTTACCCTTTTGGGGGGACTGGGGCCAACGTCCTGACTTTC. It is translated as CASSYPFGGTGANVLTF.

The chain recombines TRBV6-8 with TRBJ1-3; the D gene is possibly TRBD1 (6 bases). The V end was cut by 6 bases, the J end by 0 bases, with 15 bases between. The CDR3 is 16 amino acids. Per the germline V gene, CDR1 is MNHGY and CDR2 is SAAAGT. CDR3 sequence: CASSVAGQTSGNTIYF. In nucleotides, the CDR3 is TGTGCCAGCAGCGTAGCGGGACAAACCTCTGGAAACACCATATATTTT.

The genes are TRBV19 and TRBJ1-1; unclear D gene. V was clipped by 7 bases and J by 2 bases, with 11 bases between them. The CDR3 has 13 residues. Germline-derived CDR1 and CDR2 are LNHDA and SQIVND (reference sequence). CDR3 in DNA: TGTGCCAGTAAAGGCCACCTAAACACTGAAGCTTTCTTT. As protein: CASKGHLNTEAFF.

This clone is large within its sample. The rearrangement uses TRBV28 and TRBJ1-2, with D perhaps TRBD1 (5 bases). V lost 6 bases to trimming and J lost 8 bases, with 25 bases between them. Germline V gives CDR1 MDHEN, CDR2 SYDVKM. The CDR3 contains 16 residues. The CDR3 reads CASRPPDSDGGGGYTF. The DNA of the CDR3 is TGTGCCAGCAGACCTCCCGACTCGGACGGGGGAGGGGGCTACACCTTC.

A few counts support this clone. The chain combines TRBV9 with TRBJ2-3; TRBD2 matches 10 bases. V lost 2 bases, J lost 0 bases, and 3 bases stayed unmatched. Germline V gives CDR1 SGDLS, CDR2 YYNGEE. This CDR3 contains 16 residues. CDR3 sequence (DNA): TGTGCCAGCAGCGTTAGCGGGAGGTTAAGCACAGATACGCAGTATTTT. Amino acid sequence: CASSVSGRLSTDTQYF.

This clone was seen a handful of times. Other nucleotide sequences from this sample produce the same CDR3. The gene calls are TRBV5-1 and TRBJ2-7, with 7 bases aligning to TRBD1. The V and J ends lost 4 bases and 4 bases, in that order; junction bases with no gene match: 11. Germline V gene data show CDR1 as SGHRS and CDR2 as YFSETQ. The CDR3 has 15 amino acids. The chain's CDR3 is CASSPALGTVYEQYF. The DNA for the CDR3 is TGCGCCAGCAGCCCCGCTCTGGGGACAGTATACGAGCAGTACTTC.

V usage is TRBV6-7 and J usage is TRBJ1-2; weak D call: TRBD1 (5 bases). TRBV6-7 is flagged as an ORF with uncertain function. Between the trimmed V and J ends, which lost 5 bases and 8 bases, there was a span of 9 bases. This CDR3 contains 11 residues. CDR3 DNA: TGTGCCAGCAGTGGGGGAGGGGGCTACACCTTC. This sequence encodes CASSGGGGYTF.

This clone was seen a handful of times. V and J are TRBV6-8 and TRBJ2-2; 10 positions match TRBD2. This CDR3 has 14 amino acids. V dropped 7 bases and J dropped 7; count of bases not matched to a gene: 6. The germline V gene encodes CDR1 MNHGY and CDR2 SAAAGT. The CDR3 spells CASTLAGVGGELFF. CDR3 DNA: TGTGCCAGCACGCTAGCGGGAGTAGGCGGGGAGCTGTTTTTT.

This clone was picked up one time. V gene TRBV18 combines with J gene TRBJ2-2; D call uncertain. This CDR3 contains 15 residues. V was pared by 4 bases and J by 2 bases, with 11 bases between. Per the germline V gene, CDR1 is KGHSH and CDR2 is LQKENI. Here the CDR3 reads CASSLTYQNTGELFF. Here the CDR3 DNA reads TGTGCCAGCTCACTTACCTATCAAAACACCGGGGAGCTGTTTTTT.

Relative to its sample, this clone is medium-sized (0.01 to 0.1%). The rearrangement joins TRBV6-8 to TRBJ2-3; tentatively, D is TRBD2 (6 bases). The CDR3 is 16 residues long. Germline V gene sequence: CDR1 MNHGY, CDR2 SAAAGT. V lost 5 bases and J 1 base, leaving 16 bases between the germline ends. CDR3 coding DNA: TGTGCCAGCAGTGACGCCGCGGCTAGCGGCACAGATACGCAGTATTTT. Amino acid sequence: CASSDAAASGTDTQYF.

This clone was counted only a few times. The gene calls are TRBV9 and TRBJ1-2, with TRBD1 as a possible D gene (6 bases). Trimming took 5 bases from V and 8 from J, leaving 13 bases between them. Per the germline V gene, CDR1 is SGDLS and CDR2 is YYNGEE. The CDR3 has 12 amino acids. Here the CDR3 reads CASRGTIQGYTF. The DNA for the CDR3 is TGTGCCAGCAGAGGGACAATTCAAGGCTACACCTTC.

V gene TRBV4-1 combines with J gene TRBJ1-4, with no clear D. The CDR3 has 14 residues. V was clipped by 5 bases and J by 6 bases, with 13 bases between them. Per germline, CDR1 MGHRA and CDR2 YSYEKL. The CDR3 bases are TGCGCCAGCAGCTCCGGGATCGGGGATGAAAAACTGTTTTTT. Translated, it gives CASSSGIGDEKLFF.

This clone is classed as medium-sized. V gene TRBV9 combines with J gene TRBJ1-3; D is unclear. The CDR3 extends over 15 amino acids. Germline V gene sequence: CDR1 SGDLS, CDR2 YYNGEE. V lost 0 bases to trimming and J lost 4 bases, with 11 bases between them. CDR3 amino acids: CASSVAAPQGNTIYF. CDR3 bases: TGTGCCAGCAGCGTAGCGGCACCTCAGGGAAACACCATATATTTT.

The V call is TRBV11-3, the J call TRBJ2-7, with 10 bases matching TRBD1. The germline V gene encodes CDR1 SGHNT and CDR2 YENEEA. CDR3 size: 16 residues. V shed 3 bases and J 5 bases; nucleotides not matched to a gene: 10. CDR3 sequence reads: CASSFWGQGSVHEQYF. The CDR3 nucleotides are TGTGCCAGCAGCTTTTGGGGACAGGGGTCCGTTCACGAGCAGTACTTC.

The chain combines TRBV28 with TRBJ1-4; TRBD1 matches at 8 bases. The CDR3 contains 14 residues. The germline V gene has CDR1 MDHEN and CDR2 SYDVKM. Trimming cost V 6 bases and J 7 bases; bases outside gene matches: 7. The CDR3 is CASSGRTGIEKLFF. The CDR3 DNA follows: TGTGCCAGCAGCGGTAGGACAGGGATTGAAAAACTGTTTTTT.

The chain employs TRBV30 and TRBJ2-3; 14 positions match TRBD2. The CDR3 runs 16 residues. The germline V gene has CDR1 GTSNPN and CDR2 SVGIG (reference sequence). The V gene end was trimmed by 2 bases and the J gene end by 4 bases; junction bases not matched to a gene: 5. Written as DNA, the CDR3 is TGTGCCTGGAGTCCGGGACTAGCGGGAGTCGCAGATACGCAGTATTTT. Its translation: CAWSPGLAGVADTQYF.

This chain uses TRBV12-2 with TRBJ2-1. TRBV12-2 is designated a pseudogene. The length of the CDR3 is 18 residues. CDR3 sequence (DNA): TGTGCAAGTCGCCCTCCCTTACTGGATACCTCTACTCACAATGAGCAGTTCTTC. This translates into CASRPPLLDTSTHNEQFF.

In its sample, this clone was seen a few times. The V and J genes are TRBV18 and TRBJ1-3; the D is unclear. Germline lookup yields CDR1 KGHSH and CDR2 LQKENI. V was cut by 5 bases and J by 0 bases, with 8 bases left in between. This CDR3 comprises 14 residues. The CDR3: CASSLSSSGNTIYF. Here the CDR3 DNA reads TGTGCCAGCTCATTAAGTTCCTCTGGAAACACCATATATTTT. Full variable domain (outside the CDR3, taken from reference TRBV18 and TRBJ1-3): NAGVMQNPRHLVRRRGQEARLRCSPMKGHSHVYWYRQLPEEGLKFMVYLQKENIIDESGMPKERFSAEFPKEGPSILRIQQVVRGDSAAYFCASSLSSSGNTIYFGEGSWLTVV.

This chain uses TRBV6-8 with TRBJ2-7; D unclear. The germline V gene has CDR1 MNHGY and CDR2 SAAAGT. V shed 5 bases and J shed 9 bases, with 14 bases lying between them. CDR3 length equals 12 residues. The CDR3 region is CASSPPRAVQYF. The CDR3 bases are TGTGCCAGCAGTCCCCCACGTGCAGTGCAGTACTTC.

As for this clone: The junction departs from the called germline gene at one end, perhaps through a read error. This chain joins TRBV29-1 and TRBJ2-7; 8 bases are a match to TRBD2. The CDR3 runs 13 residues. The germline V gene has CDR1 SQVTM and CDR2 ANQGSEA. The CDR3 bases are TGCAGCGTCGAAGCGGGAGACGGCTACGAGCAGTACTTC. Its protein is CSVEAGDGYEQYF.

In nucleotides, the CDR3 is TGTGCCAGCAGCCAATTCCTGGCAGGGGTTGGAAACACCATATATTTT. Translation: CASSQFLAGVGNTIYF. The J gene is TRBJ1-3, the V gene TRBV16; TRBD1 might be the D (6 bases). The CDR3 runs to 16 residues. V dropped 1 base and J dropped 3 bases, with 13 bases sitting between them. Per germline, CDR1 KGHSY and CDR2 FQNENV.